The rows below give T cell receptor beta chains drawn from one sample of a study of Ad26.COV2.S vaccination and SARS-CoV-2 variants. Generated by immunoSEQ multiplex PCR, the TCRdb table keeps only in-frame clones and is missing some. This sample has 350,000 to 550,000 clones; 75% to 90% occur once, and the top ten carry around 2.5%. Here the sequenced sample was peripheral blood, taken in a trial of Ad26.COV2.S vaccine versus placebo. Receptors were obtained from a person aged 18-60 years who received the Ad26.COV2.S COVID-19 vaccine or a placebo. Both conserved end residues are part of each CDR3. D genes are given only for firm matches. The size field is filled for only some rows; it gives once, few, many or a size class.

J: TRBJ1-2; size: -; D: -; V: TRBV3-1/TRBV3-2; CDR3: CASSSTQDNNGYTF; DNA: TGTGCCAGCAGCTCCACCCAGGACAACAATGGCTACACCTTC
J: TRBJ1-1; size: -; D: -; V: TRBV7-9; CDR3: CASSLIRDTEAFF; DNA: TGTGCCAGCAGCTTAATCCGTGACACTGAAGCTTTCTTT
J: TRBJ2-1; size: -; D: -; V: TRBV19; CDR3: CASGTPPPYNEQFF; DNA: TGTGCCAGCGGGACTCCTCCTCCCTACAATGAGCAGTTCTTC
J: TRBJ1-1; size: -; D: -; V: TRBV11-2; CDR3: CASSLVVPGYTEAFF; DNA: TGTGCCAGCAGCTTAGTCGTCCCGGGGTACACTGAAGCTTTCTTT
J: TRBJ2-1; size: -; D: -; V: TRBV3-1/TRBV3-2; CDR3: CASSRGASGWDEQFF; DNA: TGTGCCAGCAGCCGAGGAGCTTCAGGGTGGGATGAGCAGTTCTTC
J: TRBJ1-2; size: -; D: TRBD1; V: TRBV5-4; CDR3: CASRKTGGSLYGYTF; DNA: TGTGCCAGCAGAAAAACAGGGGGCTCCCTCTATGGCTACACCTTC
J: TRBJ1-2; size: -; D: TRBD1; V: TRBV7-3; CDR3: CASSPTGGLEDGYTF; DNA: TGTGCCAGCAGCCCAACAGGGGGCTTAGAGGATGGCTACACCTTC
J: TRBJ2-3; size: -; D: -; V: TRBV28; CDR3: CASSLWGPGTDTQYF; DNA: TGTGCCAGCAGTTTATGGGGGCCCGGCACAGATACGCAGTATTTT
J: TRBJ2-7; size: few; D: TRBD2; V: TRBV19; CDR3: CASSSQSRLAGKSYEQYF; DNA: TGTGCCAGTAGTTCCCAATCGAGACTAGCGGGGAAGTCCTACGAGCAGTACTTC
J: TRBJ2-2; size: -; D: -; V: TRBV25-1; CDR3: CASRGEFGELFF; DNA: TGTGCCAGCAGGGGAGAGTTCGGGGAGCTGTTTTTT
J: TRBJ1-4; size: few; D: -; V: TRBV2; CDR3: CASREGGLGEKLFF; DNA: TGTGCCAGCAGAGAAGGGGGTTTAGGTGAAAAACTGTTTTTT
J: TRBJ2-3; size: -; D: -; V: TRBV11-2; CDR3: CASSPGPSTDTQYF; DNA: TGTGCCAGCAGTCCGGGCCCGAGCACAGATACGCAGTATTTT
J: TRBJ2-2; size: -; D: TRBD1; V: TRBV28; CDR3: CASSTGAAGTGELFF; DNA: TGTGCCAGCAGTACAGGGGCCGCGGGCACCGGGGAGCTGTTTTTT
J: TRBJ1-5; size: -; D: -; V: TRBV5-6; CDR3: CASSAGYSNQPQHF; DNA: TGTGCCAGCAGCGCAGGTTATAGCAATCAGCCCCAGCATTTT
J: TRBJ1-3; size: -; D: -; V: TRBV7-2; CDR3: CASSIRTGTSGNTIYF; DNA: TGTGCCAGCAGCATACGTACAGGGACCTCTGGAAACACCATATATTTT
J: TRBJ2-2; size: -; D: -; V: TRBV4-1; CDR3: CASSQEAGELFF; DNA: TGCGCCAGCAGCCAAGAAGCCGGGGAGCTGTTTTTT
J: TRBJ1-4; size: -; D: -; V: TRBV6-6; CDR3: CASSSGRKGGEKLFF; DNA: TGTGCCAGCAGCTCCGGGAGAAAGGGCGGTGAAAAACTGTTTTTT
J: TRBJ2-7; size: -; D: -; V: TRBV6-5; CDR3: CASSHPSTYEQYF; DNA: TGTGCCAGCAGTCATCCTTCTACCTACGAGCAGTACTTC
J: TRBJ1-1; size: -; D: -; V: TRBV7-9; CDR3: CASSSQGRGTEAFF; DNA: TGTGCCAGCAGCTCACAGGGACGGGGAACTGAAGCTTTCTTT
J: TRBJ1-5; size: -; D: -; V: TRBV6-2/TRBV6-3; CDR3: CASTPWGNQPQHF; DNA: TGTGCCAGCACCCCCTGGGGCAATCAGCCCCAGCATTTT
J: TRBJ2-3; size: -; D: -; V: TRBV6-5; CDR3: CASSSSGVTDTQYF; DNA: TGTGCCAGCAGTTCCTCGGGTGTCACAGATACGCAGTATTTT
J: TRBJ2-3; size: -; D: TRBD1; V: TRBV28; CDR3: CASSHRGQGRTDTQYF; DNA: TGTGCCAGCAGTCATAGAGGACAGGGGCGCACAGATACGCAGTATTTT
J: TRBJ2-3; size: -; D: -; V: TRBV11-3; CDR3: CASSLHYRSTDTQYF; DNA: TGTGCCAGCAGCCTACACTACCGTAGCACAGATACGCAGTATTTT
J: TRBJ1-2; size: -; D: -; V: TRBV6-6; CDR3: CASSFFQDYGYTF; DNA: TGTGCCAGCAGTTTCTTCCAGGATTATGGCTACACCTTC
J: TRBJ1-1; size: -; D: -; V: TRBV7-3; CDR3: CASSLIGTTEAFF; DNA: TGTGCCAGCAGCTTAATAGGGACCACTGAAGCTTTCTTT
J: TRBJ1-6; size: -; D: -; V: TRBV14; CDR3: CASSHPLGNSPLHF; DNA: TGTGCCAGCAGCCACCCCCTCGGCAATTCACCCCTCCACTTT
J: TRBJ1-5; size: -; D: TRBD1; V: TRBV19; CDR3: CASSRVNRGLGQPQHF; DNA: TGTGCCAGTAGTAGGGTTAACAGGGGGCTAGGGCAGCCCCAGCATTTT
J: TRBJ2-2; size: -; D: -; V: TRBV28; CDR3: CASSLYPLNTGELFF; DNA: TGTGCCAGCAGTTTATACCCACTGAACACCGGGGAGCTGTTTTTT
J: TRBJ2-7; size: -; D: -; V: TRBV7-6; CDR3: CASSLNREGDEQYF; DNA: TGTGCCAGCAGCTTAAACAGGGAAGGCGACGAGCAGTACTTC
J: TRBJ2-3; size: -; D: -; V: TRBV7-9; CDR3: CASSLGGITDTQYF; DNA: TGTGCCAGCAGCTTAGGCGGAATCACAGATACGCAGTATTTT
J: TRBJ2-2; size: few; D: TRBD2; V: TRBV15; CDR3: CATSRVLAGAGELFF; DNA: TGTGCCACCAGCAGAGTCCTAGCGGGAGCCGGGGAGCTGTTTTTT
J: TRBJ2-2; size: -; D: -; V: TRBV7-2; CDR3: CASSLTSRHTGELFF; DNA: TGTGCCAGCAGCTTAACTAGCCGACACACCGGGGAGCTGTTTTTT
J: TRBJ2-7; size: -; D: TRBD2; V: TRBV10-3; CDR3: CAISFLAGGSYEQYF; DNA: TGTGCCATCAGTTTTCTAGCGGGAGGCTCCTACGAGCAGTACTTC
J: TRBJ2-5; size: -; D: TRBD1; V: TRBV5-1; CDR3: CASSFNDGQGYWETQYF; DNA: TGCGCCAGCAGCTTCAACGATGGACAGGGATATTGGGAGACCCAGTACTTC
J: TRBJ2-1; size: -; D: -; V: TRBV24-1; CDR3: CATSDEGWVNEQFF; DNA: TGTGCCACCAGTGATGAGGGTTGGGTCAATGAGCAGTTCTTC
J: TRBJ2-7; size: once; D: TRBD1; V: TRBV5-1; CDR3: CASSFTGGKYEQYF; DNA: TGCGCCAGCAGCTTCACAGGGGGCAAATACGAGCAGTACTTC
J: TRBJ2-2; size: -; D: TRBD1; V: TRBV7-3; CDR3: CASSLTGGSTGELFF; DNA: TGTGCCAGCAGCTTGACAGGGGGTAGCACCGGGGAGCTGTTTTTT
J: TRBJ1-3; size: once; D: -; V: TRBV11-3; CDR3: CASSLDLGILRLGNTIYF; DNA: TGTGCCAGCAGCTTAGATCTGGGTATACTGCGACTTGGAAACACCATATATTTT
J: TRBJ1-3; size: -; D: -; V: TRBV2; CDR3: CASTGGNSGNTIYF; DNA: TGTGCCAGCACGGGCGGCAACTCTGGAAACACCATATATTTT
J: TRBJ1-2; size: -; D: -; V: TRBV7-9; CDR3: CASSAGGKDGYGYTF; DNA: TGTGCCAGCAGCGCCGGGGGTAAGGACGGCTATGGCTACACCTTC
J: TRBJ1-4; size: -; D: -; V: TRBV5-4; CDR3: CASSRKQAVNEKLFF; DNA: TGTGCCAGCAGTCGGAAACAGGCGGTTAATGAAAAACTGTTTTTT
J: TRBJ1-5; size: -; D: -; V: TRBV7-9; CDR3: CASSLAPETQPQHF; DNA: TGTGCCAGCAGCTTAGCACCCGAGACTCAGCCCCAGCATTTT
J: TRBJ2-7; size: -; D: TRBD1; V: TRBV7-3; CDR3: CASSSGQGALNEQYF; DNA: TGTGCCAGCAGCTCCGGACAGGGGGCCCTCAACGAGCAGTACTTC
J: TRBJ2-7; size: -; D: -; V: TRBV7-2; CDR3: CASSLLGSASYEQYF; DNA: TGTGCCAGCAGCCTCCTCGGGTCAGCTTCCTACGAGCAGTACTTC
J: TRBJ1-5; size: -; D: -; V: TRBV27; CDR3: CASSRLSKDSNQPQHF; DNA: TGTGCCAGCAGTCGACTCTCGAAGGATAGCAATCAGCCCCAGCATTTT
J: TRBJ2-7; size: -; D: TRBD2; V: TRBV4-3; CDR3: CASSQVYGGAAEQYF; DNA: TGCGCCAGCAGCCAAGTTTACGGGGGGGCTGCCGAGCAGTACTTC
J: TRBJ1-5; size: -; D: -; V: TRBV6-2/TRBV6-3; CDR3: CASSPRVYLNQPQHF; DNA: TGTGCCAGCAGTCCCCGGGTTTACCTAAATCAGCCCCAGCATTTT
J: TRBJ2-1; size: -; D: -; V: TRBV13; CDR3: CASSLGNSEAQNEQFF; DNA: TGTGCCAGCAGCTTAGGCAACTCAGAAGCACAGAATGAGCAGTTCTTC
J: TRBJ2-1; size: -; D: -; V: TRBV7-9; CDR3: CASSATASSYNEQFF; DNA: TGTGCCAGCAGCGCGACGGCAAGCTCCTACAATGAGCAGTTCTTC
J: TRBJ1-3; size: -; D: TRBD1; V: TRBV3-1/TRBV3-2; CDR3: CASSQDPQGGNTIYF; DNA: TGTGCCAGCAGCCAAGATCCACAGGGGGGAAACACCATATATTTT
J: TRBJ2-1; size: -; D: -; V: TRBV11-1; CDR3: CASASGFYNEQFF; DNA: TGTGCCAGCGCTTCCGGTTTCTACAATGAGCAGTTCTTC
J: TRBJ2-3; size: -; D: TRBD1; V: TRBV7-3; CDR3: CASSPTGLGTDTQYF; DNA: TGTGCCAGCAGCCCGACAGGGCTAGGAACAGATACGCAGTATTTT
J: TRBJ1-2; size: -; D: -; V: TRBV25-1; CDR3: CASSESRYGYTF; DNA: TGTGCCAGCAGTGAATCTAGATATGGCTACACCTTC